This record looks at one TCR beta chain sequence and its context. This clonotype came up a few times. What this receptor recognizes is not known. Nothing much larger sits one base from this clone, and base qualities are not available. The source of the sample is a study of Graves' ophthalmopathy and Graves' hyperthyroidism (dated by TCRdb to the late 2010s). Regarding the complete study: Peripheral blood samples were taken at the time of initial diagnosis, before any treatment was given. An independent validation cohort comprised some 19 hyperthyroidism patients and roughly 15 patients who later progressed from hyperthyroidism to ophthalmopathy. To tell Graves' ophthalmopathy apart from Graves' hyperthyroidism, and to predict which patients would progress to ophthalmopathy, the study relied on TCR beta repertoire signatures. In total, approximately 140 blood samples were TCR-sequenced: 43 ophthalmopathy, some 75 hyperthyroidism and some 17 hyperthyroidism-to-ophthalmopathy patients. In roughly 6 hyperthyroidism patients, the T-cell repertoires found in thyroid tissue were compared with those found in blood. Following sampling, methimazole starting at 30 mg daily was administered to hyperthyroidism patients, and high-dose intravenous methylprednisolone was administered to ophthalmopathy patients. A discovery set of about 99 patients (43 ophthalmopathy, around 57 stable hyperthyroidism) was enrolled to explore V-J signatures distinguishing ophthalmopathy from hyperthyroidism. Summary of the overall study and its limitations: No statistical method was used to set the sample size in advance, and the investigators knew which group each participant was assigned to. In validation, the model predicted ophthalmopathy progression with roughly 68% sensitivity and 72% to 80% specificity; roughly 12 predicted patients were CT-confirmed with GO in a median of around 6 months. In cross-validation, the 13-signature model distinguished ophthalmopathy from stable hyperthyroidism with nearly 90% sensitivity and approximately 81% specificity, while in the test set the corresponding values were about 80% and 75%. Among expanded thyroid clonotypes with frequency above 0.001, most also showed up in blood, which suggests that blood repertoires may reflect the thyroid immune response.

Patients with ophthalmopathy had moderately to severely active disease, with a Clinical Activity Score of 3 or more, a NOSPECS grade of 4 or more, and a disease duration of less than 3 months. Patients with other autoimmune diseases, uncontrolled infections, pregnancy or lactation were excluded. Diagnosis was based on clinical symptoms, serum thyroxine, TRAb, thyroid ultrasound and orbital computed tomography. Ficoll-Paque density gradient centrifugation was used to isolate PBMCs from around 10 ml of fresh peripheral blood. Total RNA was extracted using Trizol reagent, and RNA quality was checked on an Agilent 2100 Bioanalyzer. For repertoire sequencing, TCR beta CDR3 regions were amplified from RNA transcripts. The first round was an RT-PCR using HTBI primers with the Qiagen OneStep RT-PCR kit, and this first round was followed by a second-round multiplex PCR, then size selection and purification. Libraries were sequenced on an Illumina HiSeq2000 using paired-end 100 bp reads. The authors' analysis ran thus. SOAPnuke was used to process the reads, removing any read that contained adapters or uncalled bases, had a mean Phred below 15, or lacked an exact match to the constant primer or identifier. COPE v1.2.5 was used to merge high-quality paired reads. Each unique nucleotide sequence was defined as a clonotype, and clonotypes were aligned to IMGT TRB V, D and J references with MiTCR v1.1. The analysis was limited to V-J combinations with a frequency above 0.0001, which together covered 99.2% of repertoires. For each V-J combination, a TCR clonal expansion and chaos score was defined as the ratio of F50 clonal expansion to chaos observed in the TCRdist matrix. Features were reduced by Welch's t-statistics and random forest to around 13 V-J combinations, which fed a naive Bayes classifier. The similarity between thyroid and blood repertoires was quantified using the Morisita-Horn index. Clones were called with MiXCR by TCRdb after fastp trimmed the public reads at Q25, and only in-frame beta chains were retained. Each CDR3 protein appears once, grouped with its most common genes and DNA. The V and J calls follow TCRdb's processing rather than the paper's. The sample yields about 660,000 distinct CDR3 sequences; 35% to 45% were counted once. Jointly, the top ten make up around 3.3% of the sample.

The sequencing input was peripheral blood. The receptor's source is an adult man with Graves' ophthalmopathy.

CDR3 protein: CASSPAQGGNQPQHF. At the DNA level, the sequence is TGTGCCAGCTCTCCGGCACAGGGGGGCAATCAGCCCCAGCATTTT. The rearrangement joined TRBV9 to TRBJ1-5; 8 bases in between match TRBD1. Its CDR3 holds 15 amino acids, cysteine through phenylalanine. The CDR3 DNA has 45 bases and is translated from base 1. CDR1 and CDR2 are drawn from the germline V gene: SGDLS, YYNGEE. Here V drops 7 bases and J drops 2 bases, and the junction holds 8 bases not matched to any gene.